This T cell receptor (beta chain) was sequenced during a study of blood T cell repertoires in COVID-19. The table came from immunoSEQ multiplex PCR; TCRdb's copy has only in-frame clones and leaves some out. The data show some 320,000 clones, roughly nine tenths seen once. The CDR3 is 15 residues long. Germline-derived CDR1 and CDR2 are MNHEY and SVGAGI. Trimming pared 4 bases from V and 1 base from J, leaving 13 bases between. This clone has only one observation. The TCR originated in a man aged 55 to 70 who had recovered from COVID-19. This sequence joins TRBV6-5 and TRBJ1-1; tentative D call: TRBD1 (5 bases). Sequencing input: PBMCs or T cells enriched from blood (not recorded which). CDR3 DNA: TGTGCCAGCAGTTGGGGGGGGTTTCCGAACACTGAAGCTTTCTTT. Its translation is CASSWGGFPNTEAFF.